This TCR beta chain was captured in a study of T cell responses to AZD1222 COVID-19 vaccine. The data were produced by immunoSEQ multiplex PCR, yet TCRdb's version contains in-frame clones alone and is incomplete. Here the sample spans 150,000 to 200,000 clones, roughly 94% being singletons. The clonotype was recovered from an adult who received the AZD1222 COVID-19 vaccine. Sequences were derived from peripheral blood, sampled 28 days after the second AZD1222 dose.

CDR3 sequence reads: CASSPFTGYSYNEQFF. The CDR3, as DNA: TGTGCCAGCAGTCCCTTTACAGGGTACTCCTACAATGAGCAGTTCTTC. The chain links TRBV27 to TRBJ2-1; possibly TRBD1 for D (6 bases). Germline V CDR1 and CDR2: MNHEY, SMNVEV (reference sequence). The CDR3 totals 16 residues. Trimming took 5 bases from V and 0 from J, leaving 14 bases between them.